One and the same sample provided the 23 T cell receptor beta chains below, sequenced in a study of graft-versus-host responses after intestinal transplantation. The protocol was immunoSEQ multiplex PCR, while the TCRdb copy is restricted to in-frame clones and leaves out a portion. The sample carries 6,700 or so clones, over 20% recorded once. This specimen consisted of alloreactive CD4+ T cells from a mixed lymphocyte reaction culture, obtained before transplantation. Subset here: CFSE-low proliferating T cells sorted from roughly six-day pre-transplant mixed lymphocyte reaction (GvH or HvG direction). These receptors were obtained from a human patient who was an organ donor for intestinal transplantation.

This chain uses TRBV5-1 with TRBJ2-5, with 8 bases matching TRBD2. There are 20 residues in the CDR3. The germline V gene encodes CDR1 SGHRS and CDR2 YFSETQ. Germline trimming cut 4 bases from V and 2 bases from J; bases unmatched to any gene: 22. CDR3 in amino acids: CASSPFRAEGTSGLQETQYF. DNA for the CDR3: TGCGCCAGCAGCCCTTTTCGGGCCGAGGGCACTAGCGGATTACAAGAGACCCAGTACTTC.

This clone was picked up a small number of times. This sequence joins TRBV7-3 and TRBJ2-7; the match to TRBD1 covers 10 bases. CDR1 is SGHTA and CDR2 is FQGTGA in the germline V gene. The CDR3 consists of 15 residues. The V gene end was trimmed by 4 bases and the J gene end by 2 bases; junction bases not matched to a gene: 5. CDR3 in DNA: TGTGCCAGCAGCTACGGGACAGGGGTCGCCTACGAGCAGTACTTC. This codes for CASSYGTGVAYEQYF.

This clone was detected only a few times. The rearrangement links TRBV2 to TRBJ2-1; maybe TRBD1 (6 bases). Germline-derived CDR1 and CDR2 are SNHLY and FYNNEI. Between the trimmed V and J ends, which lost 6 bases and 4 bases, there was a span of 16 bases. There are 15 residues in the CDR3. The CDR3 nucleotides are TGTGCCAGCAGGGTAACAGGGAAAGTTTACAATGAGCAGTTCTTC. Amino acids: CASRVTGKVYNEQFF.

A few counts support this clone. The rearrangement uses TRBV19 and TRBJ2-4; a possible D gene is TRBD1 (5 bases). Germline V lookup: CDR1 LNHDA, CDR2 SQIVND (reference sequence). The CDR3 length is 16 residues. The V end was cut by 3 bases, the J end by 3 bases, with 15 bases between. This CDR3 reads CASSMGKGLNKNIQYF. The CDR3, as DNA: TGTGCCAGTAGTATGGGAAAGGGGTTGAACAAAAACATTCAGTACTTC.

This clone was found a few times. The rearrangement joins TRBV2 to TRBJ1-4; 8 bases agree with TRBD1. This CDR3 is 14 amino acids long. The V and J ends lost 4 bases and 8 bases, in that order; junction bases with no gene match: 6. The germline V gene encodes CDR1 SNHLY and CDR2 FYNNEI. CDR3 sequence: CASSGRTGSEKLFF. The DNA for the CDR3 is TGTGCCAGCAGTGGGAGGACAGGGTCCGAAAAACTGTTTTTT.

The V and J genes are TRBV7-6 and TRBJ1-6; D call uncertain. This CDR3 region has 17 residues. Germline loops: CDR1 SGHVS, CDR2 FNYEAQ. V dropped 1 base and J dropped 9 bases, with 19 bases sitting between them. CDR3 nucleotide sequence: TGTGCCAGCAGCTTAGTTGGCGGGAATATAGAAGCTTCACCCCTCCACTTT. Encoded protein: CASSLVGGNIEASPLHF.

The genes are TRBV11-2 and TRBJ1-5, with D uncertain. There are 15 residues in the CDR3. V was pared by 5 bases and J by 5 bases, with 16 bases between. Germline-derived CDR1 and CDR2 are SGHAT and FQNNGV. DNA for the CDR3: TGTGCCAGCAGCCCTCCCCCGGGTCTATATCAGCCCCAGCATTTT. Translated, it gives CASSPPPGLYQPQHF.

The CDR3 protein is CASSLSGGGSYEQYF. CDR3 DNA: TGTGCCAGCAGCTTGAGCGGGGGGGGTTCCTACGAGCAGTACTTC. The rearrangement joins TRBV4-2 to TRBJ2-7; 10 bases line up with TRBD2. Germline lookup yields CDR1 LGHNA and CDR2 YNFKEQ. The V gene end was trimmed by 5 bases and the J gene end by 1 base; junction bases not matched to a gene: 5. CDR3 length: 15 amino acids.

The chain carries TRBV4-3 and TRBJ2-1; D gene ambiguous. The CDR3 covers 15 residues. The germline gives CDR1 LGHNA, CDR2 YSLEER. Trimming took off 0 bases at V and 9 bases at J, with 15 bases between the two ends. The CDR3: CASSQESALVGEQFF. The CDR3 bases are TGCGCCAGCAGCCAAGAGTCCGCGCTTGTGGGTGAGCAGTTCTTC.

This clone is classed as large. This chain joins TRBV7-2 and TRBJ2-7; TRBD2 aligns across 16 bases. V lost 7 bases to trimming and J lost 6 bases; unmatched junction nucleotides: 9. Germline V gene data show CDR1 as SGHTA and CDR2 as FQGNSA. CDR3 length equals 16 residues. CDR3 region: CASTRGLAGGHREQYF. DNA of the CDR3: TGTGCCAGCACCCGGGGACTAGCGGGGGGGCACCGCGAGCAGTACTTC.

This chain links TRBV2 with TRBJ1-2, with 7 bases aligning to TRBD1. CDR3 length equals 14 residues. The germline gives CDR1 SNHLY, CDR2 FYNNEI. With V trimmed by 6 bases and J by 6 bases, 10 bases remained unmatched. This CDR3 reads CASRAQTGLDGYTF. In nucleotides, the CDR3 is TGTGCCAGCAGAGCCCAGACAGGGTTAGATGGCTACACCTTC.

This clone is categorized as medium-sized. The chain has TRBV18 and TRBJ1-6, with D hard to call. The V end was cut by 3 bases, the J end by 0 bases, with 9 bases between. Germline V CDR1 and CDR2: KGHSH, LQKENI. The CDR3 sequence is 16 residues long. DNA of the CDR3: TGTGCCAGCTCACCCATAGAGAGCTCCTATAATTCACCCCTCCACTTT. It translates to CASSPIESSYNSPLHF.

This chain uses TRBV5-7 with TRBJ2-7; D ambiguous. TRBV5-7 is labeled an ORF, and its function is uncertain. Trimming left V 0 bases short and J 0 bases short, with 7 bases between. This CDR3 region has 14 residues. This CDR3 is CASSLAGHSYEQYF. CDR3 nucleotide sequence: TGTGCCAGCAGCTTGGCCGGCCACTCCTACGAGCAGTACTTC.

The V and J genes are TRBV9 and TRBJ2-5; 13 bases fit TRBD2. Per the germline V gene, CDR1 is SGDLS and CDR2 is YYNGEE. The trim removed 3 bases at V and 7 bases at J, leaving 6 bases unmatched. This CDR3 contains 15 residues. The CDR3: CASSAPGLAGTTQYF. CDR3 bases: TGTGCCAGCAGCGCCCCGGGACTAGCGGGGACGACCCAGTACTTC.

The chain links TRBV18 to TRBJ1-3; D may be TRBD1 (5 bases). Germline V gene sequence: CDR1 KGHSH, CDR2 LQKENI. V shed 2 bases and J shed 4 bases, with 9 bases lying between them. CDR3 length: 14 residues. The CDR3 sequence: CASSPSRAGNTIYF. CDR3 DNA sequence: TGTGCCAGCTCACCAAGCAGGGCAGGAAACACCATATATTTT.

V and J are TRBV7-3 and TRBJ2-5, with D uncertain. The CDR3 contains 13 residues. Germline values: CDR1 SGHTA, CDR2 FQGTGA. With 3 bases removed from V and 1 base from J, the gap between germline ends came to 6 bases. Here the CDR3 DNA reads TGTGCCAGCAGCTTTTTAGCCCAAGAGACCCAGTACTTC. Translation gives CASSFLAQETQYF.

Within the sample, this clone is medium-sized. CDR3 in DNA: TGTGCCAGCTCACCAAGTCAAGGGGGCCCTGAAGCTTTCTTT. Protein product: CASSPSQGGPEAFF. The V gene is TRBV18, the J gene TRBJ1-1, with 7 bases fitting TRBD1. The CDR3 contains 14 residues. The V gene's germline CDR1 is KGHSH and CDR2 LQKENI. Trimming cost V 2 bases and J 6 bases; bases outside gene matches: 6.

The J gene is TRBJ1-2, the V gene TRBV7-3, with 11 bases lining up with TRBD1. This CDR3 is 16 amino acids long. The ends lost 2 bases at V and 5 bases at J; junction bases unmatched: 7. Germline CDR1 and CDR2: SGHTA and FQGTGA. CDR3 sequence (DNA): TGTGCCAGCAGCTTATATGGGACAGGGGGGAGATATGGCTACACCTTC. The encoded protein is CASSLYGTGGRYGYTF.

As concerns this clone: An end of the junction does not agree with germline; a read error may underlie this. The chain joins TRBV15 to TRBJ1-2, with 7 bases matching TRBD1. Germline loops: CDR1 LNHNV, CDR2 YYDKDF (reference sequence). This CDR3 region has 19 residues. The DNA of the CDR3 is TGTGCCACCGGCAGAGACGGGGCTTTAACAGGGGCCTATTACTATGGCTACACCTTC. This gives the protein CATGRDGALTGAYYYGYTF.

This rearrangement joins TRBV7-2 to TRBJ2-7; TRBD1 matches at 8 bases. Germline trimming cut 5 bases from V and 3 bases from J; bases unmatched to any gene: 12. Germline V gene sequence: CDR1 SGHTA, CDR2 FQGNSA. The CDR3 runs to 16 residues. This CDR3 is CASSRHFPGQDYEQYF. CDR3 nucleotides: TGTGCCAGCAGCCGCCATTTTCCGGGACAGGACTACGAGCAGTACTTC.

There are a few counts of this clone. The chain has TRBV7-2 and TRBJ2-6, with no clear D. The CDR3 sequence is 16 residues long. Deletions cut 4 bases from V and 0 bases from J, with 10 bases between. Germline-derived CDR1 and CDR2 are SGHTA and FQGNSA. This chain's CDR3 is CASSSTYTSGANVLTF. CDR3 DNA: TGTGCCAGCAGCTCGACATATACCTCTGGGGCCAACGTCCTGACTTTC.

By share of the sample, this clone is medium-sized (0.01 to 0.1%). The gene calls are TRBV4-3 and TRBJ2-7, with TRBD1 matching 7 bases. The J segment lost 4 bases and the V segment lost 4 bases, leaving 7 bases of the junction unmatched. CDR3 length: 14 amino acids. From germline, CDR1 is LGHNA and CDR2 YSLEER. CDR3 protein: CASSPAGGEYEQYF. CDR3 DNA sequence: TGCGCCAGCAGCCCGGCAGGGGGTGAATACGAGCAGTACTTC.

This clone was counted a few times. The CDR3 nucleotides are TGTGCCAGTAGTACCTTACCGAGGACTAATGAAAAACTGTTTTTT. This sequence encodes CASSTLPRTNEKLFF. The V and J genes are TRBV19 and TRBJ1-4; D gene uncertain. V was cut by 4 bases and J by 2 bases, with 11 bases left in between. CDR1 is LNHDA, CDR2 SQIVND, per germline (reference sequence). This CDR3 is built from 15 residues.